Listed below are T cell receptor beta chains from one sample, sequenced in a study of regulatory T cells in long-lasting Graves disease. TCRdb processed the multiplex PCR reads anew with MiXCR; each CDR3 protein has one entry. The sample holds around 460,000 distinct CDR3 sequences, less than 15% seen once. This same sample was also taken into another study, of T cells in Graves' hyperthyroidism and ophthalmopathy.

This specimen was peripheral blood mononuclear cells (PBMCs), taken at new diagnosis, from a patient treated with antithyroid drugs. The receptors come from a woman between 50 and 59 years old with Graves disease. CDR3s include the opening cysteine and the closing phenylalanine or tryptophan. The D gene is left open where the match is weak. Clone size is given for some rows only: seen once, a few or many times, or a class if the clone is expanded.

d_gene: .; j_gene: TRBJ2-1; v_gene: TRBV14; abundance: many; CDR3nt: TGTGCCAGCAGCCCCCAGAACAATGAGCAGTTCTTC; CDR3aa: CASSPQNNEQFF
d_gene: TRBD2; j_gene: TRBJ2-1; v_gene: TRBV5-1; abundance: .; CDR3nt: TGCGCCAGCAGCTCCGGGGAAACTAGCGGGGCAGGTAATGAGCAGTTCTTC; CDR3aa: CASSSGETSGAGNEQFF
d_gene: .; j_gene: TRBJ2-7; v_gene: TRBV18; abundance: few; CDR3nt: TGTGCCAGCTCACCAGCCTTTGGTTACGAGCAGTACTTC; CDR3aa: CASSPAFGYEQYF
d_gene: TRBD2; j_gene: TRBJ2-3; v_gene: TRBV20-1; abundance: many; CDR3nt: TGCAGTGCGGAGGCTAGCGGGAGCAAGGATACGCAGTATTTT; CDR3aa: CSAEASGSKDTQYF
d_gene: .; j_gene: TRBJ2-1; v_gene: TRBV28; abundance: many; CDR3nt: TGTGCCAGCACCGTGGGAAACCGGAATGAGCAGTTCTTC; CDR3aa: CASTVGNRNEQFF
d_gene: .; j_gene: TRBJ2-3; v_gene: TRBV20-1; abundance: many; CDR3nt: TGCAGTGCTCCTCCCCCCTGGGAGCGAGATCGCGAAACGCAGTATTTT; CDR3aa: CSAPPPWERDRETQYF
d_gene: .; j_gene: TRBJ2-1; v_gene: TRBV19; abundance: few; CDR3nt: TGTGCCAGTAGTGAGTCGGACAGCTCCTACAATGAGCAGTTCTTC; CDR3aa: CASSESDSSYNEQFF
d_gene: .; j_gene: TRBJ1-4; v_gene: TRBV5-1; abundance: many; CDR3nt: TGCGCCAGCAGCTCAGCAGGGGCCATTAATGAAAAACTGTTTTTT; CDR3aa: CASSSAGAINEKLFF
d_gene: .; j_gene: TRBJ1-3; v_gene: TRBV5-1; abundance: .; CDR3nt: TGCGCCAGCAGCTTTGGTGGCCGCTCTGGAAACACCATATATTTT; CDR3aa: CASSFGGRSGNTIYF
d_gene: TRBD1; j_gene: TRBJ1-1; v_gene: TRBV28; abundance: many; CDR3nt: TGTGCCAGCAGCCTCAGGGGGATTCGACAACCAGAAGCTTTCTTT; CDR3aa: CASSLRGIRQPEAFF
d_gene: TRBD2; j_gene: TRBJ2-7; v_gene: TRBV20-1; abundance: many; CDR3nt: TGCAGTGCTAGTTCCGGACTAGGGACCTACGAGCAGTACTTC; CDR3aa: CSASSGLGTYEQYF
d_gene: TRBD2; j_gene: TRBJ2-3; v_gene: TRBV29-1; abundance: many; CDR3nt: TGCAGCGTTGATAGCGGGAGCACAGATACGCAGTATTTT; CDR3aa: CSVDSGSTDTQYF
d_gene: .; j_gene: TRBJ2-7; v_gene: TRBV20-1; abundance: .; CDR3nt: TGCAGTGCTAGGGCAGAGGGGCCCTTCTACGAGCAGTACTTC; CDR3aa: CSARAEGPFYEQYF
d_gene: .; j_gene: TRBJ1-4; v_gene: TRBV18; abundance: .; CDR3nt: TGTGCCAGCTCACCATGGGGATTCGGGGAGGAAGAAAAACTGTTTTTT; CDR3aa: CASSPWGFGEEEKLFF
d_gene: .; j_gene: TRBJ2-2; v_gene: TRBV3-1; abundance: few; CDR3nt: TGTGCCAGCCGAGGGGGGACTAACACCGGGGAGCTGTTTTTT; CDR3aa: CASRGGTNTGELFF
d_gene: .; j_gene: TRBJ2-3; v_gene: TRBV6-1; abundance: .; CDR3nt: TGTGCCAGCAGGACCTACCGGAGAGGGGATACGCAGTATTTT; CDR3aa: CASRTYRRGDTQYF
d_gene: TRBD2; j_gene: TRBJ2-1; v_gene: TRBV5-1; abundance: many; CDR3nt: TGCGCCAGCAGCTTGGCCTCGGGAGGCTCATACAATGAGCAGTTCTTC; CDR3aa: CASSLASGGSYNEQFF
d_gene: TRBD2; j_gene: TRBJ2-1; v_gene: TRBV12-3/TRBV12-4; abundance: many; CDR3nt: TGTGCCAGCAGTGGGGGACTAGCGTTTTCCTACAATGAGCAGTTCTTC; CDR3aa: CASSGGLAFSYNEQFF
d_gene: TRBD1; j_gene: TRBJ2-5; v_gene: TRBV20-1; abundance: few; CDR3nt: TGCAGTGCGCAACAGGGGACGGGGGAGACCCAGTACTTC; CDR3aa: CSAQQGTGETQYF
d_gene: .; j_gene: TRBJ1-6; v_gene: TRBV3-1; abundance: few; CDR3nt: TGTGCCAGCAGCCTCGGAGGGGGGGCGGGTTCACCCCTCCACTTT; CDR3aa: CASSLGGGAGSPLHF
d_gene: TRBD2; j_gene: TRBJ2-7; v_gene: TRBV28; abundance: many; CDR3nt: TGTGCCAGCAGTTTTGGCGGGAGGGAGGGCTACGAGCAGTACTTC; CDR3aa: CASSFGGREGYEQYF
d_gene: TRBD2; j_gene: TRBJ2-6; v_gene: TRBV5-1; abundance: many; CDR3nt: TGCGCCAGCAGGGAGGTAGCGGGAGTGGCTGGGGCCAACGTCCTGACTTTC; CDR3aa: CASREVAGVAGANVLTF
d_gene: .; j_gene: TRBJ1-2; v_gene: TRBV18; abundance: .; CDR3nt: TGTGCCAGCTCACCAGAGGCAGGGCGAAACTATGGCTACACCTTC; CDR3aa: CASSPEAGRNYGYTF
d_gene: TRBD2; j_gene: TRBJ2-7; v_gene: TRBV5-1; abundance: many; CDR3nt: TGCGCCAGCAGCTTGTCAACTAGCGGAGTGGGTAACGAGCAGTACTTC; CDR3aa: CASSLSTSGVGNEQYF
d_gene: TRBD2; j_gene: TRBJ2-3; v_gene: TRBV6-1; abundance: .; CDR3nt: TGTGCCAGCAGCTCAATACAGGCTAGCGGCCACCACACAGATACGCAGTATTTT; CDR3aa: CASSSIQASGHHTDTQYF
d_gene: .; j_gene: TRBJ2-7; v_gene: TRBV6-1; abundance: many; CDR3nt: TGTGCCGGAAGCATGAGCGGCGACTACGAGCAGTACTTC; CDR3aa: CAGSMSGDYEQYF
d_gene: .; j_gene: TRBJ2-3; v_gene: TRBV24-1; abundance: many; CDR3nt: TGTGCCACCAGTGAGTCTAGCACAGATACGCAGTATTTT; CDR3aa: CATSESSTDTQYF
d_gene: TRBD1; j_gene: TRBJ2-5; v_gene: TRBV27; abundance: many; CDR3nt: TGTGCCAGCAGGACAGGGGAGTGGGGAGAGACCCAGTACTTC; CDR3aa: CASRTGEWGETQYF
d_gene: TRBD1; j_gene: TRBJ2-5; v_gene: TRBV7-8; abundance: many; CDR3nt: TGTGCCAGCAGCCTGGACAGGGGGCTGTGGGAGACCCAGTACTTC; CDR3aa: CASSLDRGLWETQYF
d_gene: TRBD2; j_gene: TRBJ2-5; v_gene: TRBV10-3; abundance: .; CDR3nt: TGTGCCATCAGCTCTGGACTAGCGGGGTCCCAAGAGACCCAGTACTTC; CDR3aa: CAISSGLAGSQETQYF
d_gene: TRBD1; j_gene: TRBJ2-7; v_gene: TRBV6-5; abundance: many; CDR3nt: TGTGCCAGCAGTTCGGGACAGGGGAGCTCCTACGAGCAGTACTTC; CDR3aa: CASSSGQGSSYEQYF
d_gene: .; j_gene: TRBJ2-5; v_gene: TRBV30; abundance: .; CDR3nt: TGTGCCTGGAGTCATACCGGGGAGACCCAGTACTTC; CDR3aa: CAWSHTGETQYF
d_gene: TRBD1; j_gene: TRBJ2-5; v_gene: TRBV28; abundance: many; CDR3nt: TGTGCCAGCAGTCAAGGGACAGGGGTTCTGGAGACCCAGTACTTC; CDR3aa: CASSQGTGVLETQYF
d_gene: .; j_gene: TRBJ2-7; v_gene: TRBV5-5; abundance: many; CDR3nt: TGTGCCAGCATCGTGGGCTACGAGCAGTACTTC; CDR3aa: CASIVGYEQYF
d_gene: .; j_gene: TRBJ2-6; v_gene: TRBV10-2; abundance: .; CDR3nt: TGCGCCAGCAGCGGACCCCCCGGAGCCTCTATCTCTGGGGCCAACGTCCTGACTTTC; CDR3aa: CASSGPPGASISGANVLTF
d_gene: .; j_gene: TRBJ1-5; v_gene: TRBV6-2/TRBV6-3; abundance: many; CDR3nt: TGTGCCAGCAGTTACACCTACAGGGCGGATCAGCCCCAGCATTTT; CDR3aa: CASSYTYRADQPQHF
d_gene: .; j_gene: TRBJ1-1; v_gene: TRBV20-1; abundance: few; CDR3nt: TGCAGTGCTAGAGATATGGGGGTTAACACTGAAGCTTTCTTT; CDR3aa: CSARDMGVNTEAFF
d_gene: .; j_gene: TRBJ2-7; v_gene: TRBV28; abundance: many; CDR3nt: TGTGCCAGCAGTTTAAACGAGCAGTACTTC; CDR3aa: CASSLNEQYF
d_gene: .; j_gene: TRBJ2-3; v_gene: TRBV4-1; abundance: .; CDR3nt: TGCGCCAGCAGCCAGTCTAGCACAGATACGCAGTATTTT; CDR3aa: CASSQSSTDTQYF
d_gene: TRBD1; j_gene: TRBJ2-7; v_gene: TRBV11-2; abundance: many; CDR3nt: TGTGCCAGCAGCCTCGACAGGGTGAGGGAGCAGTACTTC; CDR3aa: CASSLDRVREQYF
d_gene: TRBD2; j_gene: TRBJ2-1; v_gene: TRBV5-4; abundance: many; CDR3nt: TGTGCCAGCAGCTTAAGTAGCGGGAGAAGCTACAATGAGCAGTTCTTC; CDR3aa: CASSLSSGRSYNEQFF
d_gene: .; j_gene: TRBJ2-1; v_gene: TRBV10-1; abundance: .; CDR3nt: TGCGCCAGCACAGCCGGCCAGGGACTCGAGCAGTTCTTC; CDR3aa: CASTAGQGLEQFF
d_gene: .; j_gene: TRBJ2-5; v_gene: TRBV3-1; abundance: many; CDR3nt: TGTGCCAGCAGCCTACCTGACAGGCGCCAGGGGACCCAGTACTTC; CDR3aa: CASSLPDRRQGTQYF
d_gene: .; j_gene: TRBJ2-1; v_gene: TRBV7-6; abundance: .; CDR3nt: TGTGCCAGCAGCTTATCAGGCGCTCTCTACAATGAGCAGTTCTTC; CDR3aa: CASSLSGALYNEQFF
d_gene: TRBD2; j_gene: TRBJ2-7; v_gene: TRBV20-1; abundance: .; CDR3nt: TGCAGTGCTAGAGGACTAGCAGCCGACTCCGAGCAGTACTTC; CDR3aa: CSARGLAADSEQYF
d_gene: TRBD1; j_gene: TRBJ1-6; v_gene: TRBV9; abundance: few; CDR3nt: TGTGCCAGCAGCGGGACAGGGTGGAATTCACCCCTCCACTTT; CDR3aa: CASSGTGWNSPLHF
d_gene: TRBD2; j_gene: TRBJ2-1; v_gene: TRBV4-1; abundance: .; CDR3nt: TGCGCCAGCACCATAGCGGGCGACTCCTACAATGAGCAGTTCTTC; CDR3aa: CASTIAGDSYNEQFF
d_gene: .; j_gene: TRBJ2-7; v_gene: TRBV2; abundance: .; CDR3nt: TGTGCCAGCAGAGGGTCAGGGCCCCACGAGCAGTACTTC; CDR3aa: CASRGSGPHEQYF
d_gene: TRBD1; j_gene: TRBJ1-5; v_gene: TRBV7-6; abundance: few; CDR3nt: TGTGCCAGCAGCCGAGGGACAGCGGCAAATCAGCCCCAGCATTTT; CDR3aa: CASSRGTAANQPQHF
d_gene: TRBD1; j_gene: TRBJ2-7; v_gene: TRBV29-1; abundance: many; CDR3nt: TGCAGCGCCGGACAGGGGAGCTCCTACGAGCAGTACTTC; CDR3aa: CSAGQGSSYEQYF